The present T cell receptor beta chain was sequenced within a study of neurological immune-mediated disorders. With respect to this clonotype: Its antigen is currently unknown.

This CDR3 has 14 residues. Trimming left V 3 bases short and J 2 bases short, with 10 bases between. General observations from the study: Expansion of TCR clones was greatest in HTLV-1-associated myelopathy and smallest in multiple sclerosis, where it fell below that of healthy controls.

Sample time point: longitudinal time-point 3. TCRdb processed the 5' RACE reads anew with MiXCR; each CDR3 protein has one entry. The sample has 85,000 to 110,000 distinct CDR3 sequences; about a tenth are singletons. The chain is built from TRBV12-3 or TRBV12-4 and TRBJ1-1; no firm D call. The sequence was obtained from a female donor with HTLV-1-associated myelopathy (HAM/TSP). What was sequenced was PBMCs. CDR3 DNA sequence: TGTGCCAGCAGTTTTTCGGGCCGAAACACTGAAGCTTTCTTT. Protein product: CASSFSGRNTEAFF.